Shown below are 10 T cell receptor beta chains from a single sample sequenced in a study of CD4 T cells in relation to SARS-CoV-2 and coronaviruses. CD4+ T cells from unexposed donors were obtained before the COVID-19 pandemic (2011-2018). The cells were cultured for around ten days before CD4+ T cells were isolated. The repertoire was sequenced with immunoSEQ multiplex PCR; TCRdb's copy has only in-frame clones and lacks some. This sample has approximately 25,000 clones, with more than 60% found just once. These TCRs are of unknown antigen specificity. The sample comprised CD4+ T cells from PBMCs, cultured in vitro. All receptors come from a human donor in good health.

The chain carries TRBV18 and TRBJ1-2, with 9 bases fitting TRBD1. The CDR3 totals 15 residues. V lost 6 bases and J lost 0; bases outside the gene matches: 5. The V gene's germline CDR1 is KGHSH and CDR2 LQKENI. CDR3 loop: CASSRDRGTNYGYTF. The CDR3 bases are TGTGCCAGCTCTCGCGACAGGGGGACTAACTATGGCTACACCTTC.

This chain joins TRBV7-8 and TRBJ2-7; D unresolved. The V gene's germline CDR1 is SGHVS and CDR2 FQNEAQ. With 5 bases removed from V and 5 bases from J, the gap between germline ends came to 10 bases. This CDR3 region has 12 residues. The CDR3 DNA is TGTGCCAGCAGCCCACAGCGTGACGAGCAGTACTTC. Amino acids: CASSPQRDEQYF.

The V and J genes are TRBV18 and TRBJ2-6; D remains unclear. Per the germline V gene, CDR1 is KGHSH and CDR2 is LQKENI. V shed 4 bases and J shed 6 bases, with 16 bases lying between them. CDR3 length: 16 residues. The CDR3 loop is CASSRDQIPEANVLTF. In DNA, the CDR3 is TGTGCCAGCTCACGAGACCAAATACCGGAGGCCAACGTCCTGACTTTC.

This clone was picked up a small number of times. The rearrangement links TRBV3-1 (or the pseudogene TRBV3-2) to TRBJ2-7, with 8 bases that match TRBD2. This CDR3 is 15 amino acids long. V dropped 0 bases and J dropped 2; count of bases not matched to a gene: 3. Germline lookup yields CDR1 LGHDT and CDR2 YNNKEL (reference sequence). CDR3 coding DNA: TGTGCCAGCAGCCAAGAGAGACTAGCGACCTACGAGCAGTACTTC. Protein: CASSQERLATYEQYF.

This chain joins TRBV18 and TRBJ2-5, with a tentative D call TRBD1 (5 bases). Trimming removed 1 base at V and 3 bases at J, with 6 bases between. Germline lookup yields CDR1 KGHSH and CDR2 LQKENI. CDR3 length equals 13 residues. The CDR3 DNA reads TGTGCCAGCTCACCACAGGGGAAAGAGACCCAGTACTTC. It codes for CASSPQGKETQYF.

The chain couples TRBV6-6 to TRBJ2-2; 10 bases match TRBD1. The germline CDR1 and CDR2 sequences are MNHNY and SVGAGI (reference sequence). After removal of 6 bases from V and 4 bases from J, the junction contained 5 bases not matched to a gene. The CDR3 consists of 15 residues. CDR3 region: CASSLRQGATGELFF. The CDR3 nucleotides read TGTGCCAGCAGCCTCCGACAGGGGGCCACCGGGGAGCTGTTTTTT.

The V gene is TRBV14, the J gene TRBJ1-1; 8 bases agree with TRBD1. V was pared by 1 base and J by 11 bases, with 6 bases of the junction left unmatched. Germline V gene data show CDR1 as SGHDN and CDR2 as FVKESK. CDR3 length equals 13 residues. The CDR3 nucleotides read TGTGCCAGCAGCCAAGGCAATCGACAGGGGGCTTTCTTT. Translation gives CASSQGNRQGAFF.

The chain couples TRBV4-1 to TRBJ2-3; D may correspond to TRBD1 or TRBD2 (5 bases each). The CDR3 loop spans 14 amino acids. Germline loops: CDR1 MGHRA, CDR2 YSYEKL. With 0 bases removed from V and 8 bases from J, the gap between germline ends came to 12 bases. CDR3 bases: TGCGCCAGCAGCCAAGATTTCGGGACCTTTACGCAGTATTTT. This encodes CASSQDFGTFTQYF.

The rearrangement joins TRBV3-1 (or the pseudogene TRBV3-2) to TRBJ2-2; D gene ambiguous. The CDR3 totals 12 residues. The V and J ends lost 2 bases and 8 bases respectively, with 6 bases between them. Germline-derived CDR1 and CDR2 are LGHDT and YNNKEL (reference sequence). This chain's CDR3 is CASSQRLGELFF. CDR3 coding DNA: TGTGCCAGCAGCCAAAGGCTGGGGGAGCTGTTTTTT.

The genes are TRBV3-1 (or the pseudogene TRBV3-2) and TRBJ2-3; 15 bases agree with TRBD2. Germline CDR1 LGHDT, CDR2 YNNKEL (reference sequence). The CDR3 has 19 amino acids. V was clipped by 4 bases and J by 2 bases; unmatched bases: 10. The CDR3 protein is CASSLGGLAGGPLTDTQYF. The CDR3 DNA reads as TGTGCCAGCAGCCTGGGTGGACTAGCGGGAGGGCCACTCACAGATACGCAGTATTTT.